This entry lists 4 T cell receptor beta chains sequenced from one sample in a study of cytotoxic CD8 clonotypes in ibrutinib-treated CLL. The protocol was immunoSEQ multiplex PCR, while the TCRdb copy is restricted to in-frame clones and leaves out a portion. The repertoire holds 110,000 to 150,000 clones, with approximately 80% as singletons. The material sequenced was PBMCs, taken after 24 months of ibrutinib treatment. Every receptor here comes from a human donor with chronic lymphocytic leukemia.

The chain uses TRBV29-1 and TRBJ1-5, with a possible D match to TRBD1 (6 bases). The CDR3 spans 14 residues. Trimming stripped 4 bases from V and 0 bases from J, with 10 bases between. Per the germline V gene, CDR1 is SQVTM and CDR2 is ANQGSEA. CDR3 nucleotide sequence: TGCAGCGTTGGGGGGGCGTATAGCAATCAGCCCCAGCATTTT. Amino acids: CSVGGAYSNQPQHF.

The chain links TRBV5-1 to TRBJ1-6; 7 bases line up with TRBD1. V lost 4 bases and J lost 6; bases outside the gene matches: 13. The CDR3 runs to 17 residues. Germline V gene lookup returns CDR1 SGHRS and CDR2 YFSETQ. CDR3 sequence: CASSAWDSAAFNSPLHF. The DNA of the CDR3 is TGCGCCAGCAGCGCCTGGGACAGCGCAGCTTTTAATTCACCCCTCCACTTT.

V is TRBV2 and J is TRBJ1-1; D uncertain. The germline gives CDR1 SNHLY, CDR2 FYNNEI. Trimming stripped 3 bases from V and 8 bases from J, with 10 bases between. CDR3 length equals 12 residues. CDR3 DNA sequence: TGTGCCAGCAGTGAGAGGCCAGCCGAAGCTTTCTTT. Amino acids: CASSERPAEAFF.

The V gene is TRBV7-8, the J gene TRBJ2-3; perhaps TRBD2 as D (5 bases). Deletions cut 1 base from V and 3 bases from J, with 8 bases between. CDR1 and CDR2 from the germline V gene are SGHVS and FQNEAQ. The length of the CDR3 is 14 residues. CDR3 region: CASSLGLATDTQYF. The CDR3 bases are TGTGCCAGCAGCTTAGGTCTAGCTACAGATACGCAGTATTTT.